The 30 T cell receptor beta chains presented below share a single source sample, sequenced in a study of blood T cells in healthy people across ages. Sample-barcoded 5' priming and a J-beta primer mix drove a second PCR of roughly 7 to 11 cycles. Each CDR3 protein gets one entry after TCRdb re-called the 5' RACE reads with MiXCR. Found here are about 970,000 distinct CDR3 sequences, roughly 51% of them singletons; the top ten hold about 21%. Sequenced material: blood. The source of these receptors is a woman aged 55-70 years in good health.

In its sample, this clonotype was seen many times. The chain employs TRBV27 and TRBJ1-2; no clear D gene. This CDR3 is built from 13 residues. The germline V and J ends were trimmed by 2 bases and 2 bases, with 6 bases remaining between them. Germline lookup yields CDR1 MNHEY and CDR2 SMNVEV (reference sequence). CDR3 sequence: CASSLGRNYGYTF. The CDR3 DNA sequence: TGTGCCAGCAGTTTAGGGCGGAACTATGGCTACACCTTC.

This chain uses TRBV6-6 with TRBJ2-7, with 8 nucleotides matching TRBD1. With the DNA end fitting TRBJ2-5 better, the J assignment may be wrong. The CDR3 spans 14 residues. Looked up from germline, CDR1 is MNHNY and CDR2 is SVGAGI (reference sequence). Here the CDR3 DNA reads TGTGCCAGCAGCTACGACAGGGGCCATGGGACCCAGTACTTC. Translated, it gives CASSYDRGHGTQYF.

V is TRBV4-1 and J is TRBJ2-7; no definite D call. Germline V lookup: CDR1 MGHRA, CDR2 YSYEKL. Trimming shortened V by 7 bases and J by 4 bases, and 14 bases separated the two germline ends. There are 13 residues in the CDR3. The CDR3 loop is CASNHVGKYEQYF. CDR3 DNA sequence: TGCGCCAGCAACCATGTCGGAAAATACGAGCAGTACTTC.

This clonotype came up once. Its ends do not fully match the called genes, so a read error is possible. The J gene is TRBJ2-7, the V gene TRBV28; a possible D gene is TRBD2 (5 bases). CDR3 length: 14 residues. Germline V gives CDR1 MDHEN, CDR2 SYDVKM. CDR3 DNA sequence: TGTGCCGGCAGTTTCCAACTAGTTTTGGGCGAGCCGTACTTC. Translation: CAGSFQLVLGEPYF.

This clonotype was counted at least ten times. This rearrangement joins TRBV20-1 to TRBJ2-7; a possible D gene is TRBD1 (5 bases). Germline V CDR1 and CDR2: DFQATT, SNEGSKA (reference sequence). The CDR3 covers 14 residues. V lost 6 bases, J lost 0 bases, and 15 bases lay in between. Here the CDR3 reads CSAPRAKGSYEQYF. DNA for the CDR3: TGCAGTGCCCCCAGGGCCAAGGGCTCCTACGAGCAGTACTTC.

This clonotype was recorded once. The chain employs TRBV28 and TRBJ1-5; D remains unclear. V was clipped by 5 bases and J by 11 bases, with 13 bases between them. Per the germline V gene, CDR1 is MDHEN and CDR2 is SYDVKM. This CDR3 contains 12 residues. The CDR3 sequence: CASSDRIASQHF. CDR3 DNA sequence: TGTGCCAGCAGTGATAGGATTGCCTCCCAGCATTTT.

The chain recombines TRBV20-1 with TRBJ2-1; D unclear. Deletions cut 4 bases from V and 2 bases from J, with 9 bases between. The CDR3 sequence is 13 residues long. The germline CDR1 and CDR2 sequences are DFQATT and SNEGSKA (reference sequence). This CDR3 is CSATVSPYNEQFF. The CDR3 DNA is TGCAGTGCTACCGTGTCTCCCTACAATGAGCAGTTCTTC.

CDR3 in amino acids: CSAIQNTYEQYF. The CDR3 coding sequence is TGCAGTGCTATTCAGAATACCTACGAGCAGTACTTC. This sequence joins TRBV20-1 and TRBJ2-5; D gene ambiguous. The last part of the DNA fits TRBJ2-7 better; the J call may be wrong. Per the germline V gene, CDR1 is DFQATT and CDR2 is SNEGSKA (reference sequence). There are 12 residues in the CDR3.

In regard to this clonotype: Mismatch with germline at one junction end may stem from a read error. In DNA form, the CDR3 reads TGTGTCAGCAGCTTAGGCTGGACTAGCGGGAGTAAAGAGACCCAGTACTTC. This encodes CVSSLGWTSGSKETQYF. J is TRBJ2-5 and V is TRBV7-2; TRBD2 agrees at 13 bases. Germline V gene sequence: CDR1 SGHTA, CDR2 FQGNSA. This CDR3 is 17 amino acids long.

The genes are TRBV4-3 and TRBJ2-3; TRBD1 might be the D (5 bases). V was clipped by 4 bases and J by 4 bases, with 15 bases between them. Germline assignment: CDR1 LGHNA and CDR2 YSLEER. This CDR3 contains 15 residues. CDR3 in amino acids: CASSLRQGIADTQYF. CDR3 sequence (DNA): TGCGCCAGCAGCCTACGGCAGGGCATCGCAGATACGCAGTATTTT.

This clonotype has just a few counts. The genes are TRBV21-1 and TRBJ2-5; TRBD2 was called by the table and not checked on the DNA. The J call could be wrong; TRBJ2-7 is a better fit for the DNA end. TRBV21-1 is described as a pseudogene. The CDR3 is 16 residues long. The CDR3 DNA sequence: TGTGCCAGCAGCAAAGCCGAGACTGCGGGTGTTTCCGAGCAGTACTTC. It specifies CASSKAETAGVSEQYF.

V is TRBV10-3 and J is TRBJ2-7; D gene ambiguous. The J call may be wrong; the DNA end is better matched by TRBJ2-5. The CDR3 length is 14 residues. Germline CDR1 and CDR2: ENHRY and SYGVKD. This chain's CDR3 is CAISETGGEETQYF. The DNA of the CDR3 is TGTGCCATCAGTGAGACGGGTGGGGAAGAGACCCAGTACTTC.

This clonotype has just a few counts. The gene calls are TRBV12-3 or TRBV12-4 and TRBJ1-2, with 7 bases identical to TRBD1. The CDR3 spans 15 residues. J was trimmed by 2 bases and V by 6 bases; bases with no gene match: 9. CDR3 amino acids: CASRRQGGRNYGYTF. The CDR3 bases are TGTGCCAGCAGGCGACAGGGTGGGAGGAACTATGGCTACACCTTC.

CDR3 coding DNA: TGTGCCAGCAGCCAAGATAACGGTAACCTAGCCAAAAACATTCAGTACTTC. Translating it yields CASSQDNGNLAKNIQYF. The rearrangement joins TRBV3-1 to TRBJ2-4; D not certain. The CDR3 contains 17 residues. Germline lookup yields CDR1 LGHDT and CDR2 YNNKEL (reference sequence). V shed 0 bases and J shed 0 bases, with 12 bases lying between them.

This clonotype has more than one count but fewer than ten. J is TRBJ2-5 and V is TRBV2; unclear D gene. The DNA end lines up better with TRBJ2-7; the J call may be wrong. Germline V gene sequence: CDR1 SNHLY, CDR2 FYNNEI. There are 14 residues in the CDR3. CDR3 sequence (DNA): TGTGCCAGCATTGCCCTCTCCGACTTCTACGAGCAGTACTTC. It yields the protein CASIALSDFYEQYF.

The chain links TRBV5-1 to TRBJ2-5; 9 positions match TRBD1. From germline, CDR1 is SGHRS and CDR2 YFSETQ. V lost 1 base, J lost 4 bases, and 5 bases stayed unmatched. CDR3 length: 15 amino acids. The CDR3 sequence: CASSLWDRVGETQYF. The CDR3 bases are TGCGCCAGCAGCTTGTGGGACAGGGTAGGAGAGACCCAGTACTTC.

This clonotype was seen a few times. The chain combines TRBV18 with TRBJ1-2; D ambiguous. Germline V gene lookup returns CDR1 KGHSH and CDR2 LQKENI. V lost 2 bases and J lost 7, with 11 bases in between. The CDR3 runs to 13 residues. The CDR3: CASSPVGSGGYTF. CDR3 nucleotides: TGTGCCAGCTCACCAGTAGGGTCGGGTGGCTACACCTTC.

The rearrangement uses TRBV20-1 and TRBJ2-5; 11 positions match TRBD1. The J call is uncertain, as TRBJ2-7 better fits the DNA end. Germline-derived CDR1 and CDR2 are DFQATT and SNEGSKA (reference sequence). This CDR3 region has 13 residues. CDR3 loop: CSAKRTGGGEQYF. The CDR3 nucleotides are TGCAGTGCTAAAAGGACAGGGGGCGGCGAGCAGTACTTC.

The chain links TRBV2 to TRBJ2-2; D is unclear. The V end lost 6 bases, the J end lost 4 bases, and 6 bases lay between the germline ends. Germline V lookup: CDR1 SNHLY, CDR2 FYNNEI. The CDR3 length is 12 residues. The CDR3 spells CASRQFTGELFF. The CDR3, as DNA: TGTGCCAGCAGACAGTTCACCGGGGAGCTGTTTTTT. Complete variable domain (other parts from reference TRBV2 and TRBJ2-2): EPEVTQTPSHQVTQMGQEVILRCVPISNHLYFYWYRQILGQKVEFLVSFYNNEISEKSEIFDDQFSVERPDGSNFTLKIRSTKLEDSAMYFCASRQFTGELFFGEGSRLTVL.

With regard to this clonotype: This may be a read error, as it is one base from a much larger clone. The rearrangement uses TRBV28 and TRBJ1-2; D unresolved. Germline V CDR1 and CDR2: MDHEN, SYDVKM. The CDR3 has 12 amino acids. Trimming removed 2 bases at V and 7 bases at J, with 8 bases between. CDR3 in DNA: TGTGCCAGCAGTTTAGAGTACTGTGGCTACACCTTC. Amino acids: CASSLEYCGYTF.

This clonotype was detected a few times. V and J are TRBV20-1 and TRBJ2-5, with TRBD1 as a possible D gene (6 bases). Trimming took off 5 bases at V and 4 bases at J, with 14 bases between the two ends. The CDR3 consists of 13 residues. Germline CDR1 is DFQATT and CDR2 is SNEGSKA (reference sequence). CDR3 sequence: CSAFRSGAETQYF. The CDR3 bases are TGCAGTGCTTTCCGATCAGGGGCAGAGACCCAGTACTTC.

This clonotype was recorded many times. The chain's CDR3 is CASREDSDNSPLHF. In nucleotides, the CDR3 is TGTGCCAGCAGGGAGGACAGCGATAATTCACCCCTCCACTTT. The chain joins TRBV2 to TRBJ1-6, with a tentative D call TRBD1 (6 bases). The CDR3 is made up of 14 amino acids. CDR1 and CDR2 from the germline V gene are SNHLY and FYNNEI. V was cut by 6 bases and J by 5 bases, with 11 bases left in between.

This clonotype has a count of ten or more. The chain joins TRBV29-1 to TRBJ1-2; D is uncertain. V dropped 4 bases and J dropped 5 bases, with 8 bases sitting between them. This CDR3 is built from 11 residues. Germline V gene lookup returns CDR1 SQVTM and CDR2 ANQGSEA. The CDR3 DNA reads TGCAGCGTTGGAACCGGGTATGGCTACACCTTC. It codes for CSVGTGYGYTF.

The CDR3 region has the DNA TGTGCCATCCACAGCGGGAGCCTCTACGAGCAGTACTTC. This codes for CAIHSGSLYEQYF. The chain is built from TRBV28 and TRBJ2-5; 8 bases fit TRBD2. The J call may be wrong; the DNA end is better matched by TRBJ2-7. The length of the CDR3 is 13 residues. The germline V gene has CDR1 MDHEN and CDR2 SYDVKM.

This clonotype was found a few times. The V call is TRBV6-2 or TRBV6-3, the J call TRBJ2-4, with D hard to call. Per the germline V gene, CDR1 is MNHEY and CDR2 is SVGEGT. The ends were cut back, 6 bases at V and 2 bases at J, with 11 bases in the middle. The CDR3 runs 14 residues. CDR3 sequence reads: CASRSQVSKNIQYF. The DNA of the CDR3 is TGTGCCAGCAGAAGCCAGGTATCCAAAAACATTCAGTACTTC.

The chain has TRBV20-1 and TRBJ2-3; the D gene could be TRBD1 or TRBD2 (5 bases each). The CDR3 loop spans 16 amino acids. CDR1 is DFQATT and CDR2 is SNEGSKA in the germline V gene (reference sequence). V shed 0 bases and J shed 2 bases, with 15 bases lying between them. As DNA, the CDR3 is TGCAGTGCTAGAGATCCGTTGAGGGACCCCACAGATACGCAGTATTTT. Translated: CSARDPLRDPTDTQYF.

The chain carries TRBV28 and TRBJ2-3, with TRBD2 matching 7 bases. The length of the CDR3 is 11 residues. Per the germline V gene, CDR1 is MDHEN and CDR2 is SYDVKM. V trimming: 7 bases; J trimming: 8 bases; junction bases outside the gene matches: 3. The CDR3 nucleotides read TGTGCCAGCAAGGCGGGAGTTACGCAGTATTTT. Translated, it gives CASKAGVTQYF.

This clonotype was picked up a small number of times. The chain has TRBV24-1 and TRBJ2-3; the D gene is possibly TRBD2 (5 bases). Germline values: CDR1 KGHDR, CDR2 SFDVKD. The CDR3 has 15 amino acids. Trimming left V 4 bases short and J 4 bases short, with 14 bases between. CDR3 bases: TGTGCCACCAGTGACCCTTTGGGGAGTCCAGATACGCAGTATTTT. Translating it yields CATSDPLGSPDTQYF.

The chain uses TRBV4-1 and TRBJ1-3; D is unclear. Trimming took off 1 base at V and 0 bases at J, with 7 bases between the two ends. In germline, CDR1 is MGHRA, CDR2 YSYEKL. The CDR3 spans 15 residues. CDR3 bases: TGCGCCAGCAGCCAAGGACACCGCTCTGGAAACACCATATATTTT. Protein product: CASSQGHRSGNTIYF.

The rearrangement joins TRBV4-2 to TRBJ2-3; 15 nucleotides match TRBD2. Germline V gene lookup returns CDR1 LGHNA and CDR2 YNFKEQ. After removal of 0 bases from V and 4 bases from J, the junction contained 11 bases not matched to a gene. This CDR3 has 20 amino acids. As DNA, the CDR3 is TGTGCCAGCAGCCAAGAGATGGGACTAGCGGGAGGTGGTTGGGCAGATACGCAGTATTTT. Translation: CASSQEMGLAGGGWADTQYF.